The 30 T cell receptor beta chains presented below share a single source sample, sequenced in a study of tumor and adjacent non-tumor tissue in lung cancer. TCRbeta libraries were built with three rounds of nested PCR, modified from ARM-PCR. TCRdb re-derived calls from the multiplex PCR reads in MiXCR, one entry per CDR3 protein. The profile covers about 76,000 distinct CDR3 sequences, with around 70% appearing a single time and roughly 13% taken by the ten largest. RNA was extracted from bulk tissue without any cell sorting. Material for sequencing was lung tumor tissue. The receptors shown here come from a woman between 65 and 79 years old with non-small cell lung cancer.

To note about this clonotype: One end of the junction does not line up with germline, which may come from a read error. This chain connects TRBV7-9 to TRBJ2-3, with 11 bases aligning to TRBD2. The CDR3 spans 14 residues. Germline loops: CDR1 SEHNR, CDR2 FQNEAQ (reference sequence). This chain's CDR3 is CGSSPSGRTDTQFF. In DNA, the CDR3 is TGTGGCAGCAGCCCTAGCGGGAGGACAGATACGCAGTTTTTT.

The chain has TRBV10-2 and TRBJ1-5; maybe TRBD1 (6 bases). This CDR3 has 13 residues. In germline, CDR1 is WSHSY, CDR2 SAAADI. CDR3 nucleotides: TGCACAACCACGGGACACTTGAATCAGCCCCAGCATTTT. It yields the protein CTTTGHLNQPQHF.

This clonotype has a count of ten or more. The chain carries TRBV28 and TRBJ2-1, with D possibly TRBD1 on 6 matching bases. Germline CDR1 is MDHEN and CDR2 is SYDVKM. The CDR3 loop spans 14 amino acids. V was clipped by 2 bases and J by 2 bases, with 7 bases between them. For the CDR3, the DNA is TGTGCCAGCAGTTTAGGACAGACCTACAATGAGCAGTTCTTC. Its translation is CASSLGQTYNEQFF.

Comments on this clonotype: With a much larger clone just one base away, this may be a read error. The chain employs TRBV20-1 and TRBJ1-1; 8 positions agree with TRBD1. This CDR3 has 16 amino acids. The germline gives CDR1 DFQATT, CDR2 SNEGSKA (reference sequence). The CDR3 nucleotides read TGCAGTTCTAGTTCGGCGCCACGGACAGGGAAGACTGAAGCTTTCTTT. This gives the protein CSSSSAPRTGKTEAFF.

This chain uses TRBV28 with TRBJ1-4; weak D call: TRBD1 (5 bases). Trimming took off 7 bases at V and 7 bases at J, with 13 bases between the two ends. This CDR3 has 13 amino acids. The V gene's germline CDR1 is MDHEN and CDR2 SYDVKM. The CDR3 region has the DNA TGTGCCAGCAACGACGGGGGGGGTGAAAAACTGTTTTTT. Amino acids: CASNDGGGEKLFF.

In its sample, this clonotype was seen a few times. A much larger clone is a single base away; this may be a read error. This is likely a read error, given that the CDR3 carries no conserved phenylalanine or tryptophan at its end. The rearrangement links TRBV20-1 to TRBJ1-2; no clear D gene. The CDR3 runs 13 residues. Trimming stripped 3 bases from V and 7 bases from J, with 15 bases between. CDR1 is DFQATT, CDR2 SNEGSKA, per germline (reference sequence). CDR3 loop: CSASGRVGSGYTL. CDR3 coding DNA: TGCAGTGCTAGTGGGAGGGTTGGCAGTGGCTACACCCTC.

Regarding this clonotype: Because it lacks the conserved phenylalanine or tryptophan at the end, this CDR3 is likely a read error. The rearrangement links TRBV29-1 to TRBJ2-2; D possibly uses TRBD1 or TRBD2 (5 bases each). Trimming pared 6 bases from V and 5 bases from J, leaving 16 bases between. The CDR3 totals 14 residues. The V gene's germline CDR1 is SQVTM and CDR2 ANQGSEA. CDR3 nucleotides: TGCAGCGTCGCTTCAGAGGGGCGGACCGGGGAGCTGTTTCTT. Amino acid sequence: CSVASEGRTGELFL.

The rearrangement links TRBV7-2 to TRBJ2-1, with a tentative D call TRBD1 (5 bases). This CDR3 is 16 amino acids long. V lost 2 bases and J 5 bases, leaving 16 bases between the germline ends. Germline assignment: CDR1 SGHTA and CDR2 FQGNSA. CDR3 bases: TGTGCCAGCAGCTTACAGGGCGGAGCGACTCACAATGAGCAGTTCTTC. It encodes CASSLQGGATHNEQFF.

This chain joins TRBV29-1 and TRBJ1-1, with unresolved D. Germline V gives CDR1 SQVTM, CDR2 ANQGSEA. V was clipped by 4 bases and J by 8 bases, with 17 bases between them. The CDR3 sequence is 13 residues long. This CDR3 is CSVAPGSTTEAFF. CDR3 sequence (DNA): TGCAGCGTTGCCCCGGGTTCGACCACCGAAGCTTTCTTT. Filled out from reference TRBV29-1 and TRBJ1-1, the complete variable domain reads SAVISQKPSRDICQRGTSLTIQCQVDSQVTMMFWYRQQPGQSLTLIATANQGSEATYESGFVIDKFPISRPNLTFSTLTVSNMSPEDSSIYLCSVAPGSTTEAFFGQGTRLTVV.

In the case of this clonotype: Compared with germline, one end of the junction differs, possibly owing to a read error. The rearrangement joins TRBV6-5 to TRBJ2-3; no clear D. CDR1 MNHEY and CDR2 SVGAGI come from the germline V gene. This CDR3 contains 14 residues. The CDR3 bases are TGTGTCAGCAGTTACTCGACGGAAGAGAATACGCAGTATTTT. Amino acid sequence: CVSSYSTEENTQYF.

V and J are TRBV9 and TRBJ1-2; TRBD1 matches 9 bases. The CDR3 spans 15 residues. Trimming at V came to 4 bases and at J to 5 bases, leaving 9 bases not matched to a gene. Germline lookup yields CDR1 SGDLS and CDR2 YYNGEE. CDR3: CASSIRGQGVYGYTF. Here the CDR3 DNA reads TGTGCCAGCAGCATACGGGGACAGGGCGTATATGGCTACACCTTC. Supplemented by reference TRBV9 and TRBJ1-2, the full variable domain reads DSGVTQTPKHLITATGQRVTLRCSPRSGDLSVYWYQQSLDQGLQFLIQYYNGEERAKGNILERFSAQQFPDLHSELNLSSLELGDSALYFCASSIRGQGVYGYTFGSGTRLTVV.

This clonotype was seen only a few times. A much larger clone differs from this one at a single base, so this may be a read error. The chain combines TRBV20-1 with TRBJ1-4; 7 bases match TRBD1. The CDR3 is made up of 14 amino acids. Per the germline V gene, CDR1 is DFQATT and CDR2 is SNEGSKA (reference sequence). The CDR3 coding sequence is TGCAGTGCTCCCCGGGACAGAGGGGGTGAAAATCTGTTTTTT. It encodes CSAPRDRGGENLFF.

With regard to this clonotype: A junction boundary mismatches the germline segment, possibly from a read error. V and J are TRBV4-1 and TRBJ2-7; the D is unclear. Germline V CDR1 and CDR2: MGHRA, YSYEKL. This CDR3 has 16 amino acids. The CDR3 loop is CASSQDAFNPVYGQYF. As DNA, the CDR3 is TGCGCCAGCAGCCAAGATGCTTTCAACCCAGTCTACGGGCAGTACTTC.

On this clonotype: The junction and the germline gene differ at one end; a read error may be behind it. The chain uses TRBV28 and TRBJ2-3, with D perhaps assigned TRBD1 or TRBD2 (5 bases each). Germline V gives CDR1 MDHEN, CDR2 SYDVKM. The CDR3 is 15 amino acids. The CDR3: CASSLPSDLTDMQYF. In DNA, the CDR3 is TGTGCCAGCAGTTTGCCCTCGGACTTGACAGATATGCAGTATTTT.

Ten or more counts support this clonotype. The chain has TRBV5-1 and TRBJ2-7; the D is unclear. V shed 1 base and J shed 0 bases, with 5 bases lying between them. Per germline, CDR1 SGHRS and CDR2 YFSETQ. This CDR3 has 13 amino acids. In DNA, the CDR3 is TGCGCCAGCAGCTTGAGGGACTCCTACGAGCAGTACTTC. It specifies CASSLRDSYEQYF.

This clonotype has a handful of counts. The junction departs from the called germline gene at one end, perhaps through a read error. J is TRBJ2-2 and V is TRBV4-1; TRBD2 matches at 13 bases. The CDR3 runs 21 residues. From germline, CDR1 is MGHRA and CDR2 YSYEKL. The CDR3 sequence is CASSPLTLRLAGGSNTGGLFF. CDR3 coding DNA: TGCGCCAGCAGCCCCCTCACTTTAAGACTAGCGGGAGGCTCGAACACCGGGGGGCTGTTTTTT.

This clonotype was counted between two and nine times. The V and J genes are TRBV20-1 and TRBJ2-3, with 9 positions matching TRBD2. This CDR3 region has 15 residues. The V and J ends lost 5 bases and 3 bases, in that order; junction bases with no gene match: 9. Germline lookup yields CDR1 DFQATT and CDR2 SNEGSKA (reference sequence). The CDR3 spells CSAGPASGITDTQYF. CDR3 coding DNA: TGCAGTGCTGGCCCGGCTAGCGGGATAACAGATACGCAGTATTTT.

Concerning this clonotype itself: Since a much larger clone is just one base distant, this may be a read error. The chain couples TRBV10-3 to TRBJ1-6; 7 nucleotides line up with TRBD1. V shed 5 bases, J shed 15 bases, and the junction held 10 bases outside the gene matches. The CDR3 sequence is 13 residues long. Germline CDR1 and CDR2: ENHRY and SYGVKD. CDR3: CAISQGENPHLHF. CDR3 DNA: TGTGCCATCAGTCAGGGGGAGAATCCACACCTCCACTTT.

On this clonotype itself: At one boundary the junction diverges from the germline segment, which might be a read error. V and J are TRBV6-5 and TRBJ1-1; TRBD1 might be the D (5 bases). Germline loops: CDR1 MNHEY, CDR2 SVGAGI. The CDR3 is 11 residues long. CDR3 coding DNA: TGTGCCAGCAGGGGGACTGGGAGAGCTCTCTTT. It is translated as CASRGTGRALF.

The V gene is TRBV6-2 or TRBV6-3, the J gene TRBJ2-7; D is uncertain. Trimming took 6 bases from V and 0 from J, leaving 24 bases between them. CDR1 and CDR2 (germline): MNHEY, SVGEGT. This CDR3 contains 18 residues. CDR3 sequence (DNA): TGTGCCAGCAGCCCGCCTAAGTGGCTAGTGGGAACCTCCTACGAGCAGTACTTC. This codes for CASSPPKWLVGTSYEQYF.

This clonotype was found many times. V gene TRBV4-1 combines with J gene TRBJ2-1, with TRBD2 matching 8 bases. Germline lookup yields CDR1 MGHRA and CDR2 YSYEKL. The CDR3 has 17 residues. Trimming took 1 base from V and 6 from J; bases not matched to a gene: 11. The CDR3 DNA is TGCGCCAGCAGCCAAGCGGTGCGAGCGGGAGAGTCCAATGAGCAGTTCTTC. Translation gives CASSQAVRAGESNEQFF.

This clonotype appeared many times. The rearrangement uses TRBV14 and TRBJ2-1; no clear D. The CDR3 sequence is 14 residues long. Germline V lookup: CDR1 SGHDN, CDR2 FVKESK. Trimming pared 2 bases from V and 5 bases from J, leaving 10 bases between. CDR3 sequence: CASSQISSNNEQFF. The CDR3 DNA reads TGTGCCAGCAGCCAAATCTCGTCGAACAATGAGCAGTTCTTC.

Comment on this clonotype: This may arise from a read error, as a much more abundant clone is one base away. The gene calls are TRBV10-2 and TRBJ2-7; D is perhaps TRBD1 or TRBD2 (5 bases each). This CDR3 region has 14 residues. CDR1 WSHSY and CDR2 SAAADI come from the germline V gene. CDR3 in amino acids: CASRTTGTIYVQYF. CDR3 sequence (DNA): TGCGCCAGCAGAACTACCGGGACCATTTACGTGCAGTACTTC.

In this sample, this clonotype turned up many times. This sequence joins TRBV7-9 and TRBJ1-2; D is ambiguous. V shed 5 bases and J shed 2 bases, with 9 bases lying between them. The length of the CDR3 is 13 residues. The germline gives CDR1 SEHNR, CDR2 FQNEAQ (reference sequence). The CDR3 here is CASSPGTNYGYTF. The CDR3 DNA reads as TGTGCCAGCAGCCCGGGAACAAACTATGGCTACACCTTC.

V is TRBV7-8 and J is TRBJ2-1; D might be TRBD2 (5 bases). This CDR3 has 17 residues. Germline-derived CDR1 and CDR2 are SGHVS and FQNEAQ. V was trimmed by 6 bases and J by 3 bases, leaving 21 bases between them. CDR3 DNA: TGTGCCAGCAGATCAATACCGGGGTCCTTGGGCTACAATGAGCAGTTCTTC. This translates into CASRSIPGSLGYNEQFF.

A remark on this clonotype: The CDR3 end shows no conserved phenylalanine or tryptophan, and so a read error is likely. The chain is built from TRBV6-1 and TRBJ2-7; D ambiguous. The CDR3 is 13 residues long. The V gene's germline CDR1 is MNHNS and CDR2 SASEGT. This CDR3 is CASSEFASYEQYY. CDR3 DNA: TGCGCCAGCAGTGAATTCGCATCCTACGAGCAGTACTAC.

With respect to this clonotype: Because it lacks the conserved phenylalanine or tryptophan at the end, this CDR3 is likely a read error. The DNA is omitted, as the CDR3 cannot be located on it reliably, and the CDR3 follows TCRdb's listing. J is TRBJ1-2 and V is TRBV6-2 or TRBV6-3; the listed D gene, TRBD1, was not tested against the DNA. The CDR3 numbers 14 amino acids, ends counted. Per germline, CDR1 MNHEY and CDR2 SVGEGT. The CDR3 sequence: CASSGPDGTGHPPI.

A remark on this clonotype: In this CDR3 the conserved last residue, phenylalanine or tryptophan, is missing, so a read error is likely. The chain joins TRBV5-1 to TRBJ2-5; D might be TRBD1 (6 bases). The length of the CDR3 is 15 residues. V lost 2 bases, J lost 3 bases, and 14 bases lay in between. CDR1 is SGHRS, CDR2 YFSETQ, per germline. CDR3 DNA: TGCGCCAGCAGCTTACTATCAGGGGCCGAAGAGACCCAGTACTTA. Its translation: CASSLLSGAEETQYL.

To note about this clonotype: A much larger clone differs from this one at a single base, so this may be a read error. V usage is TRBV12-3 or TRBV12-4 and J usage is TRBJ2-7; TRBD2 aligns across 11 bases. The CDR3 is 14 amino acids. CDR3 residues: CVSSSTTSGREQYF. The CDR3, as DNA: TGTGTCAGCAGTTCCACAACTAGCGGGAGAGAGCAGTACTTC.

Notes on this clonotype: The junction differs from germline at one of its ends, possibly a read error. The gene calls are TRBV14 and TRBJ2-1, with D perhaps matching TRBD1 or TRBD2 (5 bases each). Germline V gene sequence: CDR1 SGHDN, CDR2 FVKESK. The CDR3 runs to 16 residues. The CDR3 protein is CATSHEGWSSYNEQFF. In DNA, the CDR3 is TGCGCCACCAGCCATGAGGGGTGGAGCTCCTACAATGAGCAGTTCTTC.